The T cell receptor beta chain described here comes from a study of T cell repertoires in cytomegalovirus infection. The study's findings and limits: Dominating the ex vivo response were TCR beta clonotypes that were CMV-specific and HLA-C-restricted.

Only a few counts were recorded for this clonotype. The antigen remains undetermined. TCRdb fed the reads into MiXCR, producing one record per CDR3 protein. There are roughly 250,000 distinct CDR3 sequences in the sample; approximately 22% occur only once, and about 20% lies in the top ten. V was pared by 2 bases and J by 4 bases, with 7 bases of the junction left unmatched. The CDR3 has 16 amino acids. CDR1 MDHEN and CDR2 SYDVKM come from the germline V gene. The V and J genes are TRBV28 and TRBJ2-1; TRBD2 agrees at 8 bases. The origin of this receptor is a human donor in good health (CMV status not recorded). Some clones in this sample may be carry-over from other donors' samples. Specimen: CD8+ T cells from PBMCs. The CDR3 here is CASSLGSGGDYNEQFF. CDR3 nucleotides: TGTGCCAGCAGTTTAGGTTCCGGGGGGGATTACAATGAGCAGTTCTTC.